The clone carrying this T cell receptor beta chain was counted at least ten times. Germline-derived CDR1 and CDR2 are KGHDR and SFDVKD. The ends lost 4 bases at V and 2 bases at J; junction bases unmatched: 6. The CDR3 totals 15 residues. This sample stems from a study of patients and donors after allogeneic stem cell transplantation. A single record per CDR3 protein comes from TCRdb applying MiXCR to the RT-PCR reads. This table holds a few hundred thousand distinct CDR3 sequences, 11% to 15% found once. The receptor was isolated from a human donor who was either an allogeneic HSCT recipient or a stem cell or donor lymphocyte infusion donor (not recorded which). It is not recorded whose cells these are; they may come from a transplant donor. V and J are TRBV24-1 and TRBJ1-2, with 7 positions matching TRBD1. Material for sequencing was blood, either unsorted or a sorted T cell fraction (not recorded which). The CDR3 region has the DNA TGTGCCACCAGTGAAGCAGGGGGATCCAACTATGGCTACACCTTC. Translation: CATSEAGGSNYGYTF.